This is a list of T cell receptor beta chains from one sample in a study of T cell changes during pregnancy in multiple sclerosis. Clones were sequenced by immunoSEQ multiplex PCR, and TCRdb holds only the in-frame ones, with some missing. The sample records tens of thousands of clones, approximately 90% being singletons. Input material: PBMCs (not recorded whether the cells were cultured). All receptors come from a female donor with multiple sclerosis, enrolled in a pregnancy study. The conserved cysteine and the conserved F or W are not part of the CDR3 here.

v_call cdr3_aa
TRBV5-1 ASSPIGRALDTQY
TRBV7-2 ASSPKRVNTGELF
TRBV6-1 ASTRQGEGTEAF
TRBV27 ASSLSWVADYGYT
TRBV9 ASSAPTTGDSWGTEAF
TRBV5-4 ASSPRTSGRGDTQY
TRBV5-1 ASSLEAASSYNEQF
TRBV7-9 ASSSHRREQY
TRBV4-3 ASSQDGSGGEKLF
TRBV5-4 ASSLNRVVDIQY
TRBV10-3 AISTDGEAF
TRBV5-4 ASSFAGGRGSYEQY
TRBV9 ASGGGLGRGQETQY
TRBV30 AWRDNGDTQY
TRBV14 ASSQYFGTPGEQF
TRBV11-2 ASSQGDIGDNEQF
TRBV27 ASSSRDRVNT
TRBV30 AWRAISSGANVLT
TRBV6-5 ASSKGAANYGYT
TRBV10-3 AISESSRLGVGELF
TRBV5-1 ASSFQGDGTDTQY
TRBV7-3 ASSLSASGSTDTQY
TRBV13 ASSLITGGTGELF
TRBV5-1 ASSFGQGAGYT
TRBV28 ASTTGSTDTQY
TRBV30 AWSVRTASTDTQY
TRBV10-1 ASSDRGLTSNIQY
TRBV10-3 AISDPRGTGGVYTQY
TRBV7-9 ASSLAAPDTGELF
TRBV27 ASSRAPGPSYYEQY
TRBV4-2 ASSLSGTSGPYEQY
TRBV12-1 ASSFGVPKRTSTDTQY
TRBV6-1 AGGTSSGNTIY
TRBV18 ASSPNGRGAGNQPQH
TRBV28 ASSFGGGYQETQY
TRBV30 AWAPRGRVYEQY
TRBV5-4 ASSFGSGIPTYEQY
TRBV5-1 ASSLGLATDTQY
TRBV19 ASSPGGSRSYEQY
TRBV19 ASQTAGGRGNEQF